Each of the 19 T cell receptor beta chains below was sequenced from the same sample in a study of response to subunit inactivated influenza vaccine. TCRdb passed the RT-PCR reads through MiXCR, listing each CDR3 protein once. Of 530,000 or so distinct CDR3 sequences in the sample, around 15% were seen once. Sequencing used PBMCs from blood, obtained 12 days after vaccination. The receptor source for this set is a man aged 45 to 65 who received an inactivated influenza vaccine.

There are a few counts of this clonotype. The chain carries TRBV7-6 and TRBJ1-3; possible D gene TRBD1, 5 bases. V was shortened by 2 bases and J by 0 bases, with 11 bases between the two germline ends. This CDR3 has 16 amino acids. From germline, CDR1 is SGHVS and CDR2 FNYEAQ. This CDR3 is CASSLWGTRSGNTIYF. Written as DNA, the CDR3 is TGTGCCAGCAGCTTATGGGGCACCCGCTCTGGAAACACCATATATTTT.

The chain links TRBV6-1 to TRBJ2-3; D unresolved. V dropped 6 bases and J dropped 7 bases, with 17 bases sitting between them. The CDR3 has 14 residues. CDR1 and CDR2 (germline): MNHNS, SASEGT. DNA of the CDR3: TGTGCCAGCAGCCACCTGGAGTCTAGTAATACGCAGTATTTT. Translated, it gives CASSHLESSNTQYF.

There are many counts of this clonotype. The chain couples TRBV10-3 to TRBJ2-2, with TRBD1 matching 9 bases. Unmatched junction bases numbered 5, after V lost 10 bases and J lost 5 bases. CDR1 and CDR2 (germline): ENHRY, SYGVKD. This CDR3 has 13 residues. The CDR3 protein is CATRQGETGELFF. The CDR3 DNA follows: TGTGCCACCCGACAGGGGGAAACCGGGGAGCTGTTTTTT.

This sequence joins TRBV7-9 and TRBJ1-1; D is undetermined. V was clipped by 0 bases and J by 2 bases, with 13 bases between them. The CDR3 has 16 amino acids. Per the germline V gene, CDR1 is SEHNR and CDR2 is FQNEAQ (reference sequence). The CDR3 DNA is TGTGCCAGCAGCTTAGCGCTTGGGCAGGTTAACACTGAAGCTTTCTTT. Translation gives CASSLALGQVNTEAFF.

V usage is TRBV5-1 and J usage is TRBJ2-3, with D tentatively TRBD2 (6 bases). Germline assignment: CDR1 SGHRS and CDR2 YFSETQ. The CDR3 covers 15 residues. Trimming cost V 0 bases and J 1 base, with 9 bases left between them. CDR3 sequence reads: CASSLAGAGTDTQYF. The CDR3 region has the DNA TGCGCCAGCAGCTTGGCGGGAGCGGGCACAGATACGCAGTATTTT.

This clonotype has just a few counts. The CDR3 sequence: CASSSYNRTPNYGYTF. In nucleotides, the CDR3 is TGTGCCAGCAGCTCGTACAACAGGACCCCAAACTATGGCTACACCTTC. V gene TRBV7-9 combines with J gene TRBJ1-2; TRBD1 might be the D (5 bases). The CDR3 extends over 16 amino acids. Germline CDR1 reads SEHNR; CDR2 reads FQNEAQ (reference sequence). Deletions cut 4 bases from V and 2 bases from J, with 17 bases between.

This clonotype was observed a handful of times. The chain employs TRBV5-1 and TRBJ2-5; D remains unclear. This CDR3 is built from 15 residues. Trimming cost V 5 bases and J 0 bases, with 14 bases left between them. The germline gives CDR1 SGHRS, CDR2 YFSETQ. This CDR3 reads CASSITSVNQETQYF. CDR3 nucleotide sequence: TGCGCCAGCAGTATAACCTCCGTGAACCAAGAGACCCAGTACTTC.

V is TRBV6-1 and J is TRBJ2-3; TRBD2 matches 9 bases. The CDR3 spans 16 residues. Germline-derived CDR1 and CDR2 are MNHNS and SASEGT. Trimming at V came to 6 bases and at J to 5 bases, leaving 12 bases not matched to a gene. CDR3 protein: CASSFGGGRALDTQYF. The CDR3 coding sequence is TGTGCCAGCAGCTTCGGGGGCGGGAGGGCCCTAGATACGCAGTATTTT.

This chain uses TRBV14 with TRBJ1-6; D unresolved. Trimming cost V 4 bases and J 7 bases, with 11 bases left between them. The CDR3 has 14 amino acids. CDR1 SGHDN and CDR2 FVKESK come from the germline V gene. The CDR3 sequence: CASSPVMGNSPLHF. CDR3 DNA: TGTGCCAGCAGCCCGGTGATGGGGAATTCACCCCTCCACTTT.

This clonotype appeared many times. The V call is TRBV20-1, the J call TRBJ1-5; no firm D call. The CDR3 runs to 13 residues. Germline V gene lookup returns CDR1 DFQATT and CDR2 SNEGSKA (reference sequence). V dropped 4 bases and J dropped 5 bases, with 12 bases sitting between them. In nucleotides, the CDR3 is TGCAGTGCTAACCAGAAAAGAGATCAGCCCCAGCATTTT. This codes for CSANQKRDQPQHF.

In this sample, this clonotype turned up many times. J is TRBJ1-2 and V is TRBV28, with a possible D match to TRBD1 (5 bases). Trimming removed 7 bases from V and 2 bases from J, with 17 bases in between. Germline V gene data show CDR1 as MDHEN and CDR2 as SYDVKM. The CDR3 totals 15 residues. CDR3 region: CASNPYRGTNYGYTF. CDR3 bases: TGTGCCAGCAACCCGTACCGAGGGACGAACTATGGCTACACCTTC.

The table lists this clonotype with a few counts. The V call is TRBV7-8, the J call TRBJ2-1; TRBD2 might be the D (6 bases). The V gene lost 6 bases and the J gene lost 7 bases, with 16 bases spanning the gap. Germline CDR1 SGHVS, CDR2 FQNEAQ. The CDR3 has 14 residues. The CDR3 DNA sequence: TGTGCCAGCAGGGAAACTAGCCAACTTAATGAGCAGTTCTTC. This sequence encodes CASRETSQLNEQFF.

V and J are TRBV6-5 and TRBJ1-3, with D maybe TRBD1 (5 bases). V was shortened by 2 bases and J by 0 bases, with 8 bases between the two germline ends. Germline CDR1 reads MNHEY; CDR2 reads SVGAGI. This CDR3 is built from 15 residues. The CDR3 DNA reads TGTGCCAGCAGTTACGGTGGGGGCTCTGGAAACACCATATATTTT. Translating it yields CASSYGGGSGNTIYF.

Remarks on this clonotype: A much larger clone differs by one base, so this may be a read error. This chain uses TRBV6-5 with TRBJ2-3, with 8 bases that match TRBD2. From germline, CDR1 is MNHEY and CDR2 SVGAGI. The CDR3 contains 16 residues. With 2 bases clipped from V and 4 bases from J, the junction kept 8 bases outside the gene matches. The CDR3 sequence is CASSYEGGRSADTQYF. For the CDR3, the DNA is TGTGCCAGCAGTTACGAAGGCGGGAGGAGTGCAGATACGCAGTATTTT.

J is TRBJ2-3 and V is TRBV20-1, with 8 bases lining up with TRBD2. The V gene end was trimmed by 6 bases and the J gene end by 0 bases; junction bases not matched to a gene: 11. The CDR3 sequence is 16 residues long. Germline V lookup: CDR1 DFQATT, CDR2 SNEGSKA (reference sequence). The CDR3 region has the DNA TGCAGTGCCCCTTTGAGACTAGCGTCGAGCACAGATACGCAGTATTTT. It specifies CSAPLRLASSTDTQYF.

The V call is TRBV4-3, the J call TRBJ2-5, with TRBD2 matching over 8 bases. This CDR3 is built from 15 residues. Germline V CDR1 and CDR2: LGHNA, YSLEER. V shed 5 bases, J shed 2 bases, and the junction held 7 bases outside the gene matches. The chain's CDR3 is CASSVQRGPQETQYF. In nucleotides, the CDR3 is TGCGCCAGCAGCGTCCAGCGGGGGCCTCAAGAGACCCAGTACTTC.

This clonotype is judged medium-sized (0.01 to 0.1%). The rearrangement links TRBV29-1 to TRBJ2-5; 7 positions match TRBD1. Germline loops: CDR1 SQVTM, CDR2 ANQGSEA. The CDR3 runs 12 residues. J gave up 4 bases and V 6 bases, and 5 bases lay outside the gene matches. This CDR3 reads CSVGTAGETQYF. Here the CDR3 DNA reads TGCAGCGTAGGGACAGCCGGAGAGACCCAGTACTTC.

The V gene is TRBV14, the J gene TRBJ2-7; D unresolved. The CDR3 is 14 amino acids. The germline V gene encodes CDR1 SGHDN and CDR2 FVKESK. The V end was cut by 6 bases, the J end by 3 bases, with 15 bases between. The CDR3 DNA follows: TGTGCCAGCAGTCGAGAGTACCTACGCTACGAGCAGTACTTC. Protein product: CASSREYLRYEQYF.

This CDR3 reads CATSRPAGGITDTQYF. The CDR3 bases are TGTGCCACCAGCAGGCCCGCGGGGGGGATCACAGATACGCAGTATTTT. This rearrangement joins TRBV28 to TRBJ2-3; 9 nucleotides match TRBD2. The CDR3 covers 16 residues. Germline V gives CDR1 MDHEN, CDR2 SYDVKM. V lost 10 bases to trimming and J lost 2 bases; unmatched junction nucleotides: 13.